This entry lists 7 T cell receptor beta chains sequenced from one sample in a study of blood T cell repertoires in COVID-19. The table came from immunoSEQ multiplex PCR; TCRdb's copy has only in-frame clones and leaves some out. The top ten clones hold around 1.5% of a sample with 200,000 to 250,000 clones, almost 90% of them seen once. The source material was peripheral blood. These receptors were taken from a man older than 75 with acute or convalescent COVID-19.

The V gene is TRBV30, the J gene TRBJ1-3; tentative D call: TRBD1 (6 bases). Germline values: CDR1 GTSNPN, CDR2 SVGIG (reference sequence). This CDR3 has 16 residues. V dropped 2 bases and J dropped 0 bases, with 14 bases sitting between them. The CDR3 region is CAWSRGYQGSGNTIYF. CDR3 in DNA: TGTGCCTGGAGTAGGGGGTATCAGGGCTCTGGAAACACCATATATTTT.

The chain joins TRBV7-3 to TRBJ2-2; D is undetermined. This CDR3 has 15 amino acids. V dropped 5 bases and J dropped 4 bases, with 14 bases sitting between them. CDR1 and CDR2 from the germline V gene are SGHTA and FQGTGA. CDR3 protein: CASSPQIAVTGELFF. Written as DNA, the CDR3 is TGTGCCAGCAGCCCGCAAATAGCTGTCACCGGGGAGCTGTTTTTT.

The J gene is TRBJ1-4, the V gene TRBV19; 8 bases agree with TRBD1. Trimming cost V 6 bases and J 7 bases; bases outside gene matches: 10. The CDR3 runs to 15 residues. Germline loops: CDR1 LNHDA, CDR2 SQIVND (reference sequence). The CDR3, as DNA: TGTGCCAGTAGCGATCGGACAGGGCCGCTTGAAAAACTGTTTTTT. The encoded protein is CASSDRTGPLEKLFF.

The V gene is TRBV7-2, the J gene TRBJ1-5; D unclear. The CDR3 contains 14 residues. V was trimmed by 3 bases and J by 2 bases, leaving 8 bases between them. Germline V lookup: CDR1 SGHTA, CDR2 FQGNSA. The CDR3 coding sequence is TGTGCCAGCAGCTTGGAGGGCCGCAATCAGCCCCAGCATTTT. Its protein is CASSLEGRNQPQHF. The full variable domain, its missing parts supplied by reference TRBV7-2 and TRBJ1-5, is GAGVSQSPSNKVTEKGKDVELRCDPISGHTALYWYRQSLGQGLEFLIYFQGNSAPDKSGLPSDRFSAERTGGSVSTLTIQRTQQEDSAVYLCASSLEGRNQPQHFGDGTRLSIL.

The chain recombines TRBV19 with TRBJ2-7, with 10 bases identical to TRBD1. Germline CDR1 reads LNHDA; CDR2 reads SQIVND (reference sequence). The CDR3 is 15 residues long. The trim removed 3 bases at V and 6 bases at J, leaving 8 bases unmatched. The CDR3 sequence is CASSIRTGQGGEQYF. The CDR3 bases are TGTGCCAGTAGTATCCGGACCGGACAGGGGGGCGAGCAGTACTTC.

The rearrangement uses TRBV5-1 and TRBJ2-1; TRBD2 is a possible D gene (5 bases). V shed 0 bases and J shed 0 bases, with 7 bases lying between them. CDR1 is SGHRS, CDR2 YFSETQ, per germline. The CDR3 is made up of 15 amino acids. The CDR3 is CASSLGRASYNEQFF. CDR3 DNA: TGCGCCAGCAGCTTGGGGCGGGCCTCCTACAATGAGCAGTTCTTC.

The chain joins TRBV9 to TRBJ2-7; 7 bases are shared with TRBD1. This CDR3 region has 15 residues. V lost 4 bases to trimming and J lost 4 bases; unmatched junction nucleotides: 11. Germline CDR1 SGDLS, CDR2 YYNGEE. The CDR3 DNA reads TGTGCCAGCAGCCCCCAGACAGGGTTCGGGTACGAGCAGTACTTC. It encodes CASSPQTGFGYEQYF.